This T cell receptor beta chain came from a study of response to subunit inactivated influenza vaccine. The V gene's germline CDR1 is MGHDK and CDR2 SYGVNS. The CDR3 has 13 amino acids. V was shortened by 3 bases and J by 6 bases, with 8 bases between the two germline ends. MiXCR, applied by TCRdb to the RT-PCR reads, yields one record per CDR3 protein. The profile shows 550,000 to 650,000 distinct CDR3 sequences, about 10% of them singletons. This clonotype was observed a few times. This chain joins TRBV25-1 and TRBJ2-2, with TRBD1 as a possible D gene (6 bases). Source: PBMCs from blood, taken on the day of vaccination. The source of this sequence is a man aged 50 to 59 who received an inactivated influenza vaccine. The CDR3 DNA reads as TGTGCCAGCAGTGAGACAGGCGCCGGGGAGCTGTTTTTT. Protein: CASSETGAGELFF. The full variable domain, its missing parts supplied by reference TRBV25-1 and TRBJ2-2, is EADIYQTPRYLVIGTGKKITLECSQTMGHDKMYWYQQDPGMELHLIHYSYGVNSTEKGDLSSESTVSRIRTEHFPLTLESARPSHTSQYLCASSETGAGELFFGEGSRLTVL.